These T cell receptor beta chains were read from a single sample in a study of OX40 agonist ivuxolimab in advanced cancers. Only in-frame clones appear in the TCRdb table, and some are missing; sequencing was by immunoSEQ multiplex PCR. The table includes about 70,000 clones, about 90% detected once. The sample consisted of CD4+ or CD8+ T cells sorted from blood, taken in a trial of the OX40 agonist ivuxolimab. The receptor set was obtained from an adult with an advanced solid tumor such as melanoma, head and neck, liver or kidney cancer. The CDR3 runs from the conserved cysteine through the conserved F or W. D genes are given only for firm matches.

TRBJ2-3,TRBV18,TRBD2,CASSPTLAGGADTQYF,TGTGCCAGCTCACCAACCCTGGCGGGAGGGGCAGATACGCAGTATTTT
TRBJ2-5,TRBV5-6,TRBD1,CASSLVAGGLTETQYF,TGTGCCAGCAGCTTGGTGGCAGGGGGCTTGACGGAGACCCAGTACTTC
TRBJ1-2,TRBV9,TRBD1,CASSPGQGAGGYTF,TGTGCCAGCAGCCCGGGACAGGGGGCCGGTGGCTACACCTTC
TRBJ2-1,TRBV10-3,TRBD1,CAIKRQGEKDEQFF,TGTGCCATCAAACGGCAGGGGGAGAAGGATGAGCAGTTCTTC
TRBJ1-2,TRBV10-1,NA,CASVGGGRGYGYTF,TGCGCCAGCGTGGGGGGAGGTAGGGGCTATGGCTACACCTTC
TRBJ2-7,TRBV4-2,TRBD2,CASSQGGLAGVYEQYF,TGTGCCAGCAGCCAAGGGGGACTAGCGGGAGTCTACGAGCAGTACTTC
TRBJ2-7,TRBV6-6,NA,CASSHRWAYEQYF,TGTGCCAGCAGCCACAGGTGGGCCTACGAGCAGTACTTC
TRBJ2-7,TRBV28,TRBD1,CASSWPGTGEFEQYF,TGTGCCAGCAGTTGGCCCGGGACAGGGGAGTTCGAGCAGTACTTC
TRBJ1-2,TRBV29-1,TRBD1,CSVEAMTGDPLNYGYTF,TGCAGCGTTGAAGCTATGACAGGGGACCCTCTTAACTATGGCTACACCTTC
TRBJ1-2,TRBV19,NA,CASSVRVSGYTF,TGTGCCAGTTCCGTTCGAGTCTCAGGCTACACCTTC
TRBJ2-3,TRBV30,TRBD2,CAWSVLSGKGTDTQYF,TGTGCCTGGAGTGTACTTAGCGGGAAGGGCACAGATACGCAGTATTTT